This TCR beta chain was retrieved from a study of blood T cell repertoires in COVID-19. Across the whole study: Acute and convalescent COVID-19 samples came from the United States, Italy and Spain. From T cells, B-cell-depleted T cells, or PBMCs came the material, which was cDNA or gDNA.

CDR3 length equals 14 residues. V was clipped by 4 bases and J by 2 bases, with 12 bases between them. The germline gives CDR1 LGHDT, CDR2 YNNKEL (reference sequence). Authors' processing steps: The assay estimated nucleated cells by amplifying reference gene primers. Profiling relied on immunoSEQ multiplex PCR, and the TCRdb table lists in-frame clones only, not all of them. D and trimming come from the DNA, and the V and J calls and clone size come from that table. The data hold around 95,000 clones, with roughly 90% observed a single time. This clonotype originated in a young man in a cohort sampled during active COVID-19. What was sequenced was peripheral blood. The genes are TRBV3-1 (or the pseudogene TRBV3-2) and TRBJ2-7; possibly TRBD1 for D (5 bases). In DNA, the CDR3 is TGTGCCAGCAGCCGTGCGACAGTTACCTACGAGCAGTACTTC. Amino acids: CASSRATVTYEQYF.